These T cell receptor beta chains were read from a single sample in a study of blood T cell repertoires in COVID-19. Profiling relied on immunoSEQ multiplex PCR, and the TCRdb table lists in-frame clones only, not all of them. Among around 95,000 clones listed, roughly nine tenths were seen once. The sample comprised peripheral blood. The receptors come from a man aged 50-59 years with active COVID-19. CDR3s include the opening cysteine and the closing phenylalanine or tryptophan. The D gene is left open where the match is weak.

v_call: TRBV30
j_call: TRBJ2-7
d_call: TRBD1
cdr3_aa: CAWSPRDSQYEQYF
cdr3_nt: TGTGCCTGGAGTCCCCGGGACAGTCAATACGAGCAGTACTTC

v_call: TRBV5-5
j_call: TRBJ2-7
d_call: .
cdr3_aa: CASSLGTSGTYEQYF
cdr3_nt: TGTGCCAGCAGCTTAGGGACATCCGGGACCTACGAGCAGTACTTC

v_call: TRBV7-9
j_call: TRBJ2-3
d_call: .
cdr3_aa: CASSLGGLARDTQYF
cdr3_nt: TGTGCCAGCAGCTTAGGGGGACTCGCGAGGGATACGCAGTATTTT

v_call: TRBV9
j_call: TRBJ2-1
d_call: .
cdr3_aa: CASSVDLFGNEQFF
cdr3_nt: TGTGCCAGCAGCGTAGATCTGTTCGGGAATGAGCAGTTCTTC

v_call: TRBV12-3/TRBV12-4
j_call: TRBJ1-1
d_call: .
cdr3_aa: CASSPTGSEAFF
cdr3_nt: TGTGCCAGCAGCCCCACAGGGTCTGAAGCTTTCTTT

v_call: TRBV19
j_call: TRBJ2-1
d_call: TRBD2
cdr3_aa: CASSIRGDNEQFF
cdr3_nt: TGTGCCAGTAGTATCCGGGGGGACAATGAGCAGTTCTTC

v_call: TRBV5-1
j_call: TRBJ2-1
d_call: TRBD2
cdr3_aa: CASSLAGTSAYFNEQFF
cdr3_nt: TGCGCCAGCAGCTTGGCAGGGACTAGCGCCTATTTTAATGAGCAGTTCTTC

v_call: TRBV3-1/TRBV3-2
j_call: TRBJ2-7
d_call: .
cdr3_aa: CASSQTGLGEQYF
cdr3_nt: TGTGCCAGCAGCCAAACGGGTTTGGGCGAGCAGTACTTC

v_call: TRBV11-2
j_call: TRBJ2-1
d_call: .
cdr3_aa: CASSLWGLGYEQFF
cdr3_nt: TGTGCCAGCAGCTTATGGGGGCTGGGCTATGAGCAGTTCTTC

v_call: TRBV3-1/TRBV3-2
j_call: TRBJ1-6
d_call: .
cdr3_aa: CASSQVWTPPSPLHF
cdr3_nt: TGTGCCAGCAGCCAAGTGTGGACTCCCCCCTCACCCCTCCACTTT

v_call: TRBV24-1
j_call: TRBJ2-1
d_call: .
cdr3_aa: CATSGSGTLNNEQFF
cdr3_nt: TGTGCCACCAGTGGATCCGGGACACTTAACAATGAGCAGTTCTTC

v_call: TRBV10-3
j_call: TRBJ2-7
d_call: .
cdr3_aa: CAIGALSGYEQYF
cdr3_nt: TGTGCCATCGGTGCCTTGTCGGGTTACGAGCAGTACTTC

v_call: TRBV29-1
j_call: TRBJ2-7
d_call: TRBD1
cdr3_aa: CSVGTGGREQYF
cdr3_nt: TGCAGCGTGGGGACAGGGGGCCGCGAGCAGTACTTC

v_call: TRBV29-1
j_call: TRBJ2-1
d_call: TRBD2
cdr3_aa: CSCNSGSSYNEQFF
cdr3_nt: TGCAGCTGCAATAGCGGGAGCTCCTACAATGAGCAGTTCTTC

v_call: TRBV15
j_call: TRBJ1-4
d_call: .
cdr3_aa: CATSGLGRINEKLFF
cdr3_nt: TGTGCCACCAGCGGACTTGGACGGATTAATGAAAAACTGTTTTTT

v_call: TRBV14
j_call: TRBJ2-4
d_call: .
cdr3_aa: CASSQAGRGNIQYF
cdr3_nt: TGTGCCAGCAGCCAAGCGGGACGGGGGAACATTCAGTACTTC

v_call: TRBV18
j_call: TRBJ2-2
d_call: TRBD1
cdr3_aa: CASSHDRGLNTGELFF
cdr3_nt: TGTGCCAGCTCACACGACAGGGGGCTCAACACCGGGGAGCTGTTTTTT

v_call: TRBV5-6
j_call: TRBJ1-6
d_call: .
cdr3_aa: CASSSGTSTSPLHF
cdr3_nt: TGTGCCAGCAGTTCCGGGACATCGACTTCACCCCTCCACTTT